One T cell receptor beta chain is described in this entry. The repertoire was sequenced with immunoSEQ multiplex PCR; TCRdb's copy has only in-frame clones and lacks some. The sample includes 300,000 to 450,000 clones, 70% to 90% of them seen just once. The data originate from a study of blood T cell repertoires in COVID-19. Whole-study context: The study drew acute and convalescent COVID-19 samples from the United States, Italy and Spain. The analysed material was cDNA or gDNA that came from T cells, B-cell-depleted T cells, or PBMCs.

Germline CDR1 and CDR2: SGHNT and YENEEA. The V gene end was trimmed by 5 bases and the J gene end by 0 bases; junction bases not matched to a gene: 4. This CDR3 has 15 amino acids. It was during active infection that Seattle patients were enrolled and then longitudinally followed. Sequenced: peripheral blood. The chain links TRBV11-3 to TRBJ1-3; 7 bases match TRBD1. This sequence originates from a woman in her 30s with COVID-19, enrolled during active disease. The CDR3 bases are TGTGCCAGCAGCAGGGACAGCAGCTCTGGAAACACCATATATTTT. Protein sequence: CASSRDSSSGNTIYF.